The 2 T cell receptor beta chains reported below all come from one sample, sequenced in a study of blood T cell repertoires in COVID-19. The repertoire was sequenced with immunoSEQ multiplex PCR; TCRdb's copy has only in-frame clones and lacks some. The repertoire holds some 240,000 clones, with 84% as singletons. The sample taken for sequencing was peripheral blood. These receptors were taken from a man aged 45-65 years with active or convalescent COVID-19.

Concerning this clone itself: A read error may produce the germline difference seen at one junction end. The rearrangement joins TRBV7-7 to TRBJ2-1, with 8 bases matching TRBD1. The V gene's germline CDR1 is SSHAT and CDR2 FNYEAQ (reference sequence). The CDR3 covers 15 residues. As DNA, the CDR3 is TGTGCTAGCAGCCAGAGGACAGGGCGGGACAATGAGCAGTTCTTC. Encoded protein: CASSQRTGRDNEQFF. Full variable domain (rest looked up from reference TRBV7-7 and TRBJ2-1): GAGVSQSPRYKVTKRGQDVTLRCDPISSHATLYWYQQALGQGPEFLTYFNYEAQPDKSGLPSDRFSAERPEGSISTLTIQRTEQRDSAMYRCASSQRTGRDNEQFFGPGTRLTVL.

This chain connects TRBV19 to TRBJ1-3; no firm D call. This CDR3 has 14 residues. V lost 1 base and J 0 bases, leaving 4 bases between the germline ends. CDR1 and CDR2 from the germline V gene are LNHDA and SQIVND (reference sequence). The CDR3 loop is CASSIAISGNTIYF. As DNA, the CDR3 is TGTGCCAGTAGTATAGCCATCTCTGGAAACACCATATATTTT.